Listed below are T cell receptor beta chains from one sample, sequenced in a study of blood T cell repertoires in COVID-19. Libraries were prepared by immunoSEQ multiplex PCR; TCRdb keeps only in-frame clonotypes and omits some of them. The sample yields approximately 76,000 clones, around 85% seen once. Material for sequencing was peripheral blood. The receptors were gathered from a young man with acute or convalescent COVID-19. CDR3s include the opening cysteine and the closing phenylalanine or tryptophan. Each record gives: V gene, J gene, D gene, clone size, CDR3 protein, CDR3 DNA. D genes are given only for firm matches. Size values are once, few and many counts, or a class for expanded clones, and some rows have none.

>TRBV7-9|TRBJ1-5|.|.
CASSLDSQPQHF
TGTGCCAGCAGCTTAGACAGCCAGCCCCAGCATTTT
>TRBV9|TRBJ1-1|.|.
CASSVDLGANTEAFF
TGTGCCAGCAGCGTAGATTTGGGGGCGAACACTGAAGCTTTCTTT
>TRBV11-2|TRBJ2-5|TRBD2|.
CASRVALAVQETQYF
TGTGCCAGCAGAGTAGCGCTAGCGGTACAAGAGACCCAGTACTTC
>TRBV7-3|TRBJ2-3|TRBD2|.
CASSSRRSPSGADTQYF
TGTGCCAGCAGCTCCCGTAGGTCCCCTAGCGGGGCAGATACGCAGTATTTT
>TRBV11-2|TRBJ2-2|.|once
CASSFPRAGNTGELFF
TGTGCCAGCAGCTTCCCGCGGGCTGGGAACACCGGGGAGCTGTTTTTT
>TRBV10-3|TRBJ2-7|TRBD1|.
CAIRGTGGYEQYF
TGTGCCATCCGAGGGACAGGGGGCTACGAGCAGTACTTC
>TRBV9|TRBJ2-2|.|.
CASSAQSGTNGGELFF
TGTGCCAGCAGCGCCCAAAGCGGGACAAACGGCGGGGAGCTGTTTTTT
>TRBV5-1|TRBJ1-6|TRBD1|.
CASSLGTGYNSPLHF
TGCGCCAGCAGCTTGGGGACAGGTTATAATTCACCCCTCCACTTT
>TRBV6-2/TRBV6-3|TRBJ2-5|.|.
CASSYPRETQYF
TGTGCCAGCAGTTACCCCCGAGAGACCCAGTACTTC
>TRBV7-9|TRBJ2-5|TRBD1|once
CASSLDRGRPETQYF
TGTGCCAGCAGCTTAGACAGGGGGCGCCCGGAGACCCAGTACTTC
>TRBV9|TRBJ2-1|TRBD2|.
CASSVAGTSGSGNEQFF
TGTGCCAGCAGCGTAGCTGGAACTAGCGGGAGTGGGAATGAGCAGTTCTTC
>TRBV19|TRBJ2-7|.|.
CASSTSTHTRYEQYF
TGTGCCAGTAGCACCTCGACTCATACCCGTTACGAGCAGTACTTC
>TRBV7-9|TRBJ2-2|.|.
CASSLAGVSTGELFF
TGTGCCAGCAGCTTAGCGGGAGTGAGCACCGGGGAGCTGTTTTTT
>TRBV6-5|TRBJ1-1|.|.
CASRMTVNTEAFF
TGTGCCAGCAGAATGACAGTGAACACTGAAGCTTTCTTT
>TRBV27|TRBJ2-2|.|.
CASSPPGHPVSNTGELFF
TGTGCCAGCAGTCCGCCGGGACACCCCGTGTCGAACACCGGGGAGCTGTTTTTT
>TRBV30|TRBJ2-5|.|few
CAWSDSGEETQYF
TGTGCCTGGAGTGATTCAGGGGAAGAGACCCAGTACTTC
>TRBV23-1|TRBJ1-6|.|.
CAARTNYSPLHF
TGCGCCGCCCGGACAAACTATTCACCCCTCCACTTT
>TRBV11-3|TRBJ2-1|.|.
CASSEGGRNEQFF
TGTGCCAGCAGCGAGGGGGGGAGGAATGAGCAGTTCTTC
>TRBV29-1|TRBJ2-2|.|once
CSVNRGGNTGELFF
TGCAGCGTGAACAGGGGGGGTAACACCGGGGAGCTGTTTTTT
>TRBV7-9|TRBJ1-2|TRBD1|.
CASSLGQGHNYGYTF
TGTGCCAGCAGCCTCGGACAGGGTCATAACTATGGCTACACCTTC
>TRBV5-1|TRBJ2-7|.|.
CASSLRGSYEQYF
TGCGCCAGCAGCTTAAGGGGTTCCTACGAGCAGTACTTC
>TRBV2|TRBJ1-1|.|once
CASRIPTQGGAFF
TGTGCCAGCAGGATTCCGACCCAGGGAGGAGCTTTCTTT
>TRBV5-1|TRBJ2-1|TRBD2|.
CASSYRTSGSPAEQFF
TGCGCCAGCAGCTACCGGACTAGCGGGAGTCCCGCTGAGCAGTTCTTC
>TRBV7-2|TRBJ2-2|TRBD2|.
CASSTDSGRKGELFF
TGTGCCAGCAGCACAGATAGCGGGAGAAAAGGGGAGCTGTTTTTT
>TRBV11-3|TRBJ2-1|.|.
CASSLTEFSYNEQFF
TGTGCCAGCAGCTTGACGGAGTTCTCCTACAATGAGCAGTTCTTC
>TRBV5-4|TRBJ2-3|TRBD2|.
CASSLRLAGVSDTQYF
TGTGCCAGCAGCTTGAGGCTAGCGGGAGTATCGGATACGCAGTATTTT
>TRBV9|TRBJ1-3|TRBD1|.
CASSGVGGQNTIYF
TGTGCCAGCAGTGGGGTTGGGGGACAGAACACCATATATTTT
>TRBV10-3|TRBJ2-7|TRBD2|.
CAISNSGVLYEQYF
TGTGCCATCAGTAATAGCGGGGTACTCTACGAGCAGTACTTC
>TRBV5-5|TRBJ2-1|.|.
CASSGGSSVTYNEQFF
TGTGCCAGCAGCGGGGGATCTAGCGTCACCTACAATGAGCAGTTCTTC
>TRBV3-1/TRBV3-2|TRBJ2-6|.|.
CASSQPGGGSGANVLTF
TGTGCCAGCAGCCAGCCAGGGGGAGGCTCTGGGGCCAACGTCCTGACTTTC
>TRBV24-1|TRBJ2-4|TRBD1|.
CATSPSDRSIQYF
TGTGCCACCAGCCCGTCGGACAGGAGCATCCAGTACTTC
>TRBV10-3|TRBJ1-5|.|.
CAISEVPGQNQPQHF
TGTGCCATCAGTGAGGTCCCAGGCCAAAATCAGCCCCAGCATTTT
>TRBV30|TRBJ2-3|TRBD1|.
CACRDRGTDTQYF
TGTGCCTGCAGGGACAGGGGGACAGATACGCAGTATTTT
>TRBV7-2|TRBJ2-1|.|.
CASSSGGGRLEQFF
TGTGCCAGCAGCTCGGGTGGCGGCCGTCTGGAGCAGTTCTTC
>TRBV28|TRBJ1-5|.|.
CASSLVSGVGQPQHF
TGTGCCAGCAGTTTAGTGTCAGGGGTTGGTCAGCCCCAGCATTTT
>TRBV30|TRBJ2-7|.|.
CAWSVHRERRYEQYF
TGTGCCTGGAGTGTCCACAGAGAACGCCGCTACGAGCAGTACTTC
>TRBV14|TRBJ2-4|.|.
CASSQAGAKNIQYF
TGTGCCAGCAGCCAGGCCGGGGCCAAAAACATTCAGTACTTC
>TRBV6-5|TRBJ2-7|TRBD2|.
CASTGTSNEQYF
TGTGCCAGCACCGGGACTAGCAACGAGCAGTACTTC
>TRBV2|TRBJ2-2|.|.
CASNDRVSGELFF
TGTGCCAGCAACGACCGGGTGTCCGGGGAGCTGTTTTTT
>TRBV19|TRBJ2-1|TRBD2|.
CASSTGLAGEYTYNEQFF
TGTGCCAGTAGTACGGGACTAGCGGGAGAATACACCTACAATGAGCAGTTCTTC
>TRBV2|TRBJ2-7|.|few
CASMRGYNEQYF
TGTGCCAGCATGCGAGGGTACAACGAGCAGTACTTC
>TRBV27|TRBJ2-3|TRBD1|.
CASSLGTGFKTDTQYF
TGTGCCAGCAGTTTAGGGACAGGGTTTAAGACAGATACGCAGTATTTT
>TRBV9|TRBJ2-1|TRBD1|.
CASSTGQNYNEQFF
TGTGCCAGCAGCACGGGACAGAACTACAATGAGCAGTTCTTC
>TRBV6-5|TRBJ1-2|TRBD1|.
CASSYRDRGNGYTF
TGTGCCAGCAGTTACCGCGACAGGGGCAATGGCTACACCTTC
>TRBV6-6|TRBJ2-7|.|.
CASSSGVTGEQYF
TGTGCCAGCAGTTCAGGGGTGACGGGCGAGCAGTACTTC
>TRBV6-1|TRBJ1-5|.|.
CASSEGGATNQPQHF
TGTGCCAGCAGTGAAGGGGGCGCAACCAATCAGCCCCAGCATTTT
>TRBV13|TRBJ1-3|.|.
CASSLGRQISGNTIYF
TGTGCCAGCAGCTTAGGCCGACAGATCTCTGGAAACACCATATATTTT
>TRBV14|TRBJ1-2|.|once
CASSQERGSALRDYGYTF
TGTGCCAGCAGCCAAGAAAGGGGGTCGGCTTTAAGGGACTATGGCTACACCTTC
>TRBV6-5|TRBJ2-2|TRBD1|.
CASSPDRRVTGELFF
TGTGCCAGCAGCCCGGACAGGAGAGTAACCGGGGAGCTGTTTTTT
>TRBV7-9|TRBJ1-4|.|.
CASGLQVEKLFF
TGTGCCAGCGGACTACAGGTTGAAAAACTGTTTTTT
>TRBV9|TRBJ2-7|TRBD2|.
CASSVEASGVSYEQYF
TGTGCCAGCAGCGTAGAGGCTAGCGGGGTTTCCTACGAGCAGTACTTC
>TRBV7-8|TRBJ2-1|TRBD2|.
CASSLGLAGVYEQFF
TGTGCCAGCAGCTTAGGGCTAGCGGGAGTTTATGAGCAGTTCTTC
>TRBV2|TRBJ2-1|TRBD1|.
CASSLTGGSSYNEQFF
TGTGCCAGCAGTCTTACAGGGGGCAGCTCCTACAATGAGCAGTTCTTC
>TRBV28|TRBJ1-1|.|.
CASSSEGGPTEAFF
TGTGCCAGCAGCTCCGAGGGGGGGCCCACTGAAGCTTTCTTT
>TRBV4-2|TRBJ1-2|.|.
CASSHLDYGYTF
TGTGCCAGCAGCCATCTCGACTATGGCTACACCTTC
>TRBV5-4|TRBJ2-5|TRBD2|.
CASSLFGSGGRRYF
TGTGCCAGCAGCTTATTCGGTAGCGGGGGCCGTAGGTACTTC
>TRBV19|TRBJ1-1|.|.
CASSIDSGLRNTEAFF
TGTGCCAGTAGTATAGATTCGGGACTGAGAAACACTGAAGCTTTCTTT
>TRBV27|TRBJ2-2|TRBD1|.
CASSFGTGVTGELFF
TGTGCCAGCAGTTTCGGGACAGGGGTCACCGGGGAGCTGTTTTTT
>TRBV7-2|TRBJ1-6|.|.
CASSSGLDNSPLHF
TGTGCCAGCAGCTCAGGGTTGGATAATTCACCCCTCCACTTT